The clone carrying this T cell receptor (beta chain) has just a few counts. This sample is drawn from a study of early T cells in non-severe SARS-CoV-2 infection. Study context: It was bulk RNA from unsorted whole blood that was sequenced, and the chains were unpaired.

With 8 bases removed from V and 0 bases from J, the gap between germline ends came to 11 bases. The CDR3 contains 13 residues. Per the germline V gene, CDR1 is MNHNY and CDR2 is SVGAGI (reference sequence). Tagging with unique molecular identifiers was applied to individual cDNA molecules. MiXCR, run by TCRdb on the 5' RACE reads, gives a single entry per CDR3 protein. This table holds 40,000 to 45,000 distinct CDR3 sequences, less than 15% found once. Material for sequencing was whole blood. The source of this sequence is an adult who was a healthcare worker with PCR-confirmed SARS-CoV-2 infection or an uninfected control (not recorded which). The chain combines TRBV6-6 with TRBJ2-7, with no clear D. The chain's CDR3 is CASLKASSYEQYF. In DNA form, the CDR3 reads TGTGCCAGCCTAAAGGCCAGCTCCTACGAGCAGTACTTC.